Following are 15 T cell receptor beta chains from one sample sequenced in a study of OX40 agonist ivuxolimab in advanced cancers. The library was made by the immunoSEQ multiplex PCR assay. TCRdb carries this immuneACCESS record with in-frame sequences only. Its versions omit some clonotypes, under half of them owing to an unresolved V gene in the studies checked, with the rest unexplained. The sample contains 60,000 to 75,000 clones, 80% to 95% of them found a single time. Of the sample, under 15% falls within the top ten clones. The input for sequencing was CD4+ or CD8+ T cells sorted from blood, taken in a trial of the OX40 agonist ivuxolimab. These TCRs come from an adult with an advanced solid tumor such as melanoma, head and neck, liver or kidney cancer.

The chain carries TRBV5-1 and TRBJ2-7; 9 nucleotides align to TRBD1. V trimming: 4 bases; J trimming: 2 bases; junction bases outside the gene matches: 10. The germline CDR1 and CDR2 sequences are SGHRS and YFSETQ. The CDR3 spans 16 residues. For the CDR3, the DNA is TGCGCCAGCAGCCTGAACCCCGGGACAGGGCCCTACGAGCAGTACTTC. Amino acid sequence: CASSLNPGTGPYEQYF.

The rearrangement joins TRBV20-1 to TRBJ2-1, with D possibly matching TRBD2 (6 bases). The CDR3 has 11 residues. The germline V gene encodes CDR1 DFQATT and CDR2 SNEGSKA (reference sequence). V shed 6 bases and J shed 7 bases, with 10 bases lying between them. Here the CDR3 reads CSAVGGNEQFF. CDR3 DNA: TGCAGTGCCGTAGGAGGGAATGAGCAGTTCTTC.

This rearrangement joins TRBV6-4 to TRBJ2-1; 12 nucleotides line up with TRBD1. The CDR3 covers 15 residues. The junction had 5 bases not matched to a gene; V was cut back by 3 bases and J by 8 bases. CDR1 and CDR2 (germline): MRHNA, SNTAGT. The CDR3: CASSEIGTGGDEQFF. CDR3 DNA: TGTGCCAGCAGTGAAATAGGGACAGGGGGCGATGAGCAGTTCTTC.

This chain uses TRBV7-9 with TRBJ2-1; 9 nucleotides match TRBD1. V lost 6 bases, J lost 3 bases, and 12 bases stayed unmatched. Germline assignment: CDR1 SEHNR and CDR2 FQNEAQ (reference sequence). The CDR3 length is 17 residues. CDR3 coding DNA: TGTGCCAGCAGGAAAGGACAGGGGATAGGAAACTACAATGAGCAGTTCTTC. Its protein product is CASRKGQGIGNYNEQFF.

In nucleotides, the CDR3 is TGCAGCGTTGCTTCGGGGCAGGGTCTTCATGGCTACACCTTC. Encoded protein: CSVASGQGLHGYTF. V is TRBV29-1 and J is TRBJ1-2, with D tentatively TRBD1 (5 bases). Germline assignment: CDR1 SQVTM and CDR2 ANQGSEA. This CDR3 has 14 residues. The V gene lost 4 bases and the J gene lost 6 bases, with 18 bases spanning the gap.

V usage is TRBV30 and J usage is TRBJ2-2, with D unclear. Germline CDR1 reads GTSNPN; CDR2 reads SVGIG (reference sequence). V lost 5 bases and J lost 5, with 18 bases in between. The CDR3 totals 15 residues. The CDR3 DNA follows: TGTGCCTGGGATGTAATATCGGGCGGTACCGGGGAGCTGTTTTTT. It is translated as CAWDVISGGTGELFF.

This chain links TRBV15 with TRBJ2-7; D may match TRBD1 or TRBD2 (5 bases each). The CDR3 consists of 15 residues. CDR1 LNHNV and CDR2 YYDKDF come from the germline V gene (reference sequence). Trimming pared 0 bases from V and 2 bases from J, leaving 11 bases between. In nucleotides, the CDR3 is TGTGCCACCAGCAGAGATCGGGACGGAGCCTACGAGCAGTACTTC. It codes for CATSRDRDGAYEQYF.

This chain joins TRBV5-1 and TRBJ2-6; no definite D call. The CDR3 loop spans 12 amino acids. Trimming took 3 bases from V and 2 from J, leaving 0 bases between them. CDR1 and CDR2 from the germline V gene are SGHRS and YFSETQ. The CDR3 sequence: CASSSGANVLTF. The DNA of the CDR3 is TGCGCCAGCAGCTCTGGGGCCAACGTCCTGACTTTC.

For the CDR3, the DNA is TGTGCCAGCAGCTTAGAACGCGGGCTAGCGGGGGGCAATGAGCAGTTCTTC. It translates to CASSLERGLAGGNEQFF. The V gene is TRBV7-9, the J gene TRBJ2-1, with 11 positions matching TRBD2. Per the germline V gene, CDR1 is SEHNR and CDR2 is FQNEAQ (reference sequence). The CDR3 runs 17 residues. Trimming took 1 base from V and 6 from J; bases not matched to a gene: 8.

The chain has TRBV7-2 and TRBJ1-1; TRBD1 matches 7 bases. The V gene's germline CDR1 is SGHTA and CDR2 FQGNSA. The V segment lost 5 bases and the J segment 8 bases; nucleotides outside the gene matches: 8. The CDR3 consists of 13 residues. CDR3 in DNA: TGTGCCAGCAGCCCTGGGACAGCCCCGGAAGCTTTCTTT. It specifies CASSPGTAPEAFF.

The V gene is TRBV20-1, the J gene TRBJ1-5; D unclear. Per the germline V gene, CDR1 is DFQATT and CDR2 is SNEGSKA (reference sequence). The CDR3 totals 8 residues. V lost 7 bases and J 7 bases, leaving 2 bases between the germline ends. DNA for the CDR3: TGCAGTGTCCAGCCCCAGCATTTT. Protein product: CSVQPQHF.

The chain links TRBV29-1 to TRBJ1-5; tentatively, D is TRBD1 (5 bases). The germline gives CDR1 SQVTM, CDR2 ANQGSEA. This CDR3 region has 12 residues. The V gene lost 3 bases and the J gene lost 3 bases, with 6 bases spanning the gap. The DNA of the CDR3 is TGCAGCGTTGAGGACAACAATCAGCCCCAGCATTTT. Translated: CSVEDNNQPQHF.

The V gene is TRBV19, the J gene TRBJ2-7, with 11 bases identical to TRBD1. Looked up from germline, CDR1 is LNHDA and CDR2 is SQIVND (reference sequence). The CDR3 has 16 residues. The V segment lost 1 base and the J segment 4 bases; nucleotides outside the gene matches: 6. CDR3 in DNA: TGTGCCAGTAGTATAGCCCGGACAGGGGGCTATTACGAGCAGTACTTC. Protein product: CASSIARTGGYYEQYF.

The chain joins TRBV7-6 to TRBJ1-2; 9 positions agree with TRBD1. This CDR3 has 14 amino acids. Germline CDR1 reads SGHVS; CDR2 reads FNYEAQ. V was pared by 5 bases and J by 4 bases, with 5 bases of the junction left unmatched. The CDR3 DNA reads TGTGCCAGCAGCCCAACAGGGGGCGGCTATGGCTACACCTTC. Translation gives CASSPTGGGYGYTF. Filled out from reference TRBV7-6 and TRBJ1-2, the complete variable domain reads GAGVSQSPRYKVTKRGQDVALRCDPISGHVSLYWYRQALGQGPEFLTYFNYEAQQDKSGLPNDRFSAERPEGSISTLTIQRTEQRDSAMYRCASSPTGGGYGYTFGSGTRLTVV.

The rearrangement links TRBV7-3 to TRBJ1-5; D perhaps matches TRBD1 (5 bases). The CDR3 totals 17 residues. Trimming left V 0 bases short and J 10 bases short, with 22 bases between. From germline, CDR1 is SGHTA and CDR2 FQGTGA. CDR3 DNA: TGTGCCAGCAGCTTAACGGGGGGGAAGTCTACCAAACCTCCCCAGCATTTT. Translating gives CASSLTGGKSTKPPQHF.